This T cell receptor beta chain was documented in a study of T cell responses to AZD1222 COVID-19 vaccine. Sequencing used immunoSEQ multiplex PCR; TCRdb keeps in-frame clones, though not all of them. This table has 130,000 or so clones, approximately 94% appearing once. This CDR3 spans 14 amino acids. The V gene's germline CDR1 is MNHEY and CDR2 SVGAGI. V gave up 6 bases and J gave up 8 bases, with 19 bases separating them. The V and J genes are TRBV6-5 and TRBJ1-2, with D possibly TRBD1 on 6 matching bases. This TCR derives from an adult in good health. The source was peripheral blood, collected on day 0 of AZD1222 vaccination. The CDR3 protein is CASSSSWGGGGYTF. The CDR3 DNA is TGTGCCAGCAGCTCTTCCTGGGGGGGCGGAGGCTACACCTTC.